This TCR beta chain appears in the sequencing data of a study of cytomegalovirus exposure and HLA in healthy donors. Germline loops: CDR1 LNHDA, CDR2 SQIVND (reference sequence). The CDR3 totals 16 residues. Trimming cost V 1 base and J 4 bases; bases outside gene matches: 4. This clone appeared a single time. Produced via immunoSEQ multiplex PCR; TCRdb's table is partial and in-frame only. Among some 64,000 clones listed, around 97% were seen once. Specimen: PBMCs. The V call is TRBV19, the J call TRBJ1-5; 10 bases line up with TRBD1. The sequence derives from a woman aged 18-35 years in good health and CMV-seropositive. DNA of the CDR3: TGTGCCAGTAGTATAGTGGGGACAGGGGTTAATCAGCCCCAGCATTTT. Translating gives CASSIVGTGVNQPQHF.